This T cell receptor beta chain was sequenced for a study of monozygotic twins with inflammatory bowel disease. General study points: Versus healthy twins, IBD patients showed fewer clonotypes shared with others, especially with disease activity.

TCR libraries each used about 4,000 ng of total RNA. Each CDR3 protein gets one entry in TCRdb, which reprocessed the 5' RACE reads and gives no DNA. The sample has some 170,000 distinct CDR3 sequences. No T cells were sorted before total RNA was taken from whole blood. Per the germline V gene, CDR1 is SGHVS and CDR2 is FQNEAQ. CDR3 length equals 12 residues. In the case of this clonotype: Its matching antigen is unknown.

The chain has TRBV7-8 and TRBJ2-4; TCRdb proposes TRBD1, but this gene call is untestable without DNA. The sequenced sample consisted of blood. The origin of this receptor is a human donor with ulcerative colitis or Crohn's disease, or a healthy co-twin of an affected twin (not recorded which). The CDR3 reads CASSPQGNMQYF.